Listed here are 21 T cell receptor beta chains from one sample, sequenced in a study of cytomegalovirus exposure and HLA in healthy donors. The PCR had 60 Vbeta and 13 Jbeta primers. The protocol was immunoSEQ multiplex PCR, while the TCRdb copy is restricted to in-frame clones and leaves out a portion. This repertoire shows 170,000 or so clones, about three quarters found once; its top ten account for 3.7%. Sequencing was done on a sample of PBMCs. Receptors were obtained from a woman in her sixties or seventies in good health and CMV-seropositive.

This chain joins TRBV27 and TRBJ1-1; maybe TRBD1 (6 bases). The CDR3 length is 14 residues. V gave up 5 bases and J gave up 2 bases, with 12 bases separating them. CDR1 and CDR2 from the germline V gene are MNHEY and SMNVEV (reference sequence). The CDR3 reads CASSAQGLNTEAFF. CDR3 in DNA: TGTGCCAGCAGTGCACAGGGATTAAACACTGAAGCTTTCTTT.

The rearrangement uses TRBV5-1 and TRBJ1-2; TRBD1 aligns across 9 bases. Germline V gene data show CDR1 as SGHRS and CDR2 as YFSETQ. The CDR3 totals 14 residues. Trimming removed 4 bases from V and 8 bases from J; junction bases left unmatched: 9. The CDR3 here is CASSPRGTGMGYTF. The CDR3 DNA is TGCGCCAGCAGCCCACGCGGGACAGGGATGGGCTACACCTTC.

J is TRBJ2-7 and V is TRBV19, with 9 bases fitting TRBD2. Germline CDR1 and CDR2: LNHDA and SQIVND (reference sequence). The trim removed 5 bases at V and 3 bases at J, leaving 2 bases unmatched. This CDR3 has 13 amino acids. The CDR3 loop reads CASSSTSGYEQYF. CDR3 in DNA: TGTGCCAGTAGTTCGACTAGCGGCTACGAGCAGTACTTC.

The chain carries TRBV27 and TRBJ2-7, with 7 bases fitting TRBD1. The CDR3 totals 16 residues. V lost 5 bases and J lost 3; bases outside the gene matches: 13. Germline V lookup: CDR1 MNHEY, CDR2 SMNVEV (reference sequence). The CDR3 sequence: CASSAGTVGNFYEQYF. CDR3 coding DNA: TGTGCCAGCAGTGCAGGGACAGTGGGTAATTTCTACGAGCAGTACTTC.

V and J are TRBV7-6 and TRBJ2-5; 10 bases fit TRBD2. Germline V gene sequence: CDR1 SGHVS, CDR2 FNYEAQ. This CDR3 is built from 16 residues. The V segment lost 4 bases and the J segment 5 bases; nucleotides outside the gene matches: 10. The chain's CDR3 is CASSWASGGLGETQYF. Here the CDR3 DNA reads TGTGCCAGCAGCTGGGCTAGCGGGGGTCTAGGGGAGACCCAGTACTTC.

CDR3 bases: TGTGCCAGCTCACCGGGGGGGCGTGAGACCCAGTACTTC. Its translation: CASSPGGRETQYF. The chain has TRBV18 and TRBJ2-5, with D tentatively TRBD2 (7 bases). Trimming stripped 3 bases from V and 5 bases from J, with 10 bases between. The germline V gene encodes CDR1 KGHSH and CDR2 LQKENI. The CDR3 length is 13 residues.

In its sample, this clone was seen a few times. The chain joins TRBV9 to TRBJ1-1, with 8 bases identical to TRBD1. The CDR3 is 13 amino acids. CDR1 and CDR2 (germline): SGDLS, YYNGEE. V lost 3 bases, J lost 7 bases, and 5 bases stayed unmatched. CDR3 in amino acids: CASSAQGAGEAFF. The CDR3 DNA sequence: TGTGCCAGCAGCGCGCAGGGGGCAGGTGAAGCTTTCTTT.

This clone was recorded only once. CDR3 in amino acids: CASSSGLAGPVSRSNGELFF. In nucleotides, the CDR3 is TGCGCCAGCAGCTCGGGACTAGCGGGGCCGGTATCGAGATCGAACGGGGAGCTGTTTTTT. The rearrangement joins TRBV5-1 to TRBJ2-2, with TRBD2 matching over 13 bases. CDR1 is SGHRS and CDR2 is YFSETQ in the germline V gene. The V segment lost 3 bases and the J segment 7 bases; nucleotides outside the gene matches: 18. CDR3 length: 20 amino acids.

V gene TRBV27 combines with J gene TRBJ2-3, with 8 bases fitting TRBD2. The CDR3 extends over 15 amino acids. Germline values: CDR1 MNHEY, CDR2 SMNVEV (reference sequence). V was clipped by 5 bases and J by 3 bases; unmatched bases: 7. The chain's CDR3 is CASSPRGGRTDTQYF. CDR3 DNA sequence: TGTGCCAGCAGTCCCCGAGGCGGGAGGACAGATACGCAGTATTTT.

V gene TRBV6-4 combines with J gene TRBJ1-6; D not resolved. The germline CDR1 and CDR2 sequences are MRHNA and SNTAGT. The V end was cut by 6 bases, the J end by 4 bases, with 10 bases between. This CDR3 has 14 residues. The CDR3 spells CASRGDSYNSPLHF. The CDR3 DNA sequence: TGTGCCAGCAGGGGTGACTCTTATAATTCACCCCTCCACTTT.

This sequence joins TRBV29-1 and TRBJ2-2; 7 positions match TRBD2. The CDR3 runs 14 residues. Unmatched junction bases numbered 6, after V lost 4 bases and J lost 4 bases. Germline assignment: CDR1 SQVTM and CDR2 ANQGSEA. In nucleotides, the CDR3 is TGCAGCGTTGCCCCCGGGACTATCACCGGGGAGCTGTTTTTT. Protein sequence: CSVAPGTITGELFF.

The CDR3 is CASRGSDSGEKLFF. CDR3 sequence (DNA): TGTGCCAGCCGTGGGTCGGATTCGGGTGAAAAACTGTTTTTT. The V call is TRBV7-2, the J call TRBJ1-4; D is undetermined. V lost 8 bases and J 7 bases, leaving 17 bases between the germline ends. The CDR3 length is 14 residues. Germline-derived CDR1 and CDR2 are SGHTA and FQGNSA.

This clone has just one count. The rearrangement uses TRBV19 and TRBJ1-5, with 7 positions matching TRBD1. Trimming took 0 bases from V and 5 from J; bases not matched to a gene: 4. CDR1 is LNHDA and CDR2 is SQIVND in the germline V gene (reference sequence). The CDR3 runs 15 residues. The CDR3 bases are TGTGCCAGTAGTATAGACGGGACAGCGGATCAGCCCCAGCATTTT. Translating gives CASSIDGTADQPQHF. Using reference TRBV19 and TRBJ1-5 for the parts outside the CDR3, the full variable domain is DGGITQSPKYLFRKEGQNVTLSCEQNLNHDAMYWYRQDPGQGLRLIYYSQIVNDFQKGDIAEGYSVSREKKESFPLTVTSAQKNPTAFYLCASSIDGTADQPQHFGDGTRLSIL.

The count of this clone is one. The chain is built from TRBV2 and TRBJ2-5; a possible D gene is TRBD2 (5 bases). CDR1 and CDR2 from the germline V gene are SNHLY and FYNNEI. The CDR3 spans 15 residues. V dropped 1 base and J dropped 3 bases, with 12 bases sitting between them. CDR3 in amino acids: CASSEGSLGEETQYF. CDR3 coding DNA: TGTGCCAGCAGTGAAGGTTCGCTCGGGGAAGAGACCCAGTACTTC.

The chain couples TRBV5-1 to TRBJ1-3; 8 nucleotides match TRBD1. Trimming took 4 bases from V and 4 from J; bases not matched to a gene: 4. Looked up from germline, CDR1 is SGHRS and CDR2 is YFSETQ. This CDR3 is built from 14 residues. The CDR3 DNA sequence: TGCGCCAGCAGCATGACAGGGGCCGGAAACACCATATATTTT. This sequence encodes CASSMTGAGNTIYF. The complete variable domain, with remaining parts taken from reference TRBV5-1 and TRBJ1-3, reads KAGVTQTPRYLIKTRGQQVTLSCSPISGHRSVSWYQQTPGQGLQFLFEYFSETQRNKGNFPGRFSGRQFSNSRSEMNVSTLELGDSALYLCASSMTGAGNTIYFGEGSWLTVV.

This chain connects TRBV28 to TRBJ1-4; 10 bases match TRBD1. Germline V CDR1 and CDR2: MDHEN, SYDVKM. The ends lost 4 bases at V and 10 bases at J; junction bases unmatched: 6. The CDR3 loop spans 14 amino acids. The CDR3 spells CASSSGQGKGKLFF. The CDR3, as DNA: TGTGCCAGCAGTTCGGGACAGGGGAAGGGAAAACTGTTTTTT.

This clone was counted a few times. CDR3 bases: TGTGCCAGCAGCACTAACAGGGGGACTGAAGCTTTCTTT. Residues: CASSTNRGTEAFF. This sequence joins TRBV5-8 and TRBJ1-1; TRBD1 matches 8 bases. V dropped 4 bases and J dropped 5; count of bases not matched to a gene: 4. CDR1 and CDR2 from the germline V gene are SGHTS and YDEGEE. CDR3 length: 13 residues.

This clone has a handful of counts. CDR3 sequence (DNA): TGTGCCAGTCGAGCGGACCAACCCTACAATGAGCAGTTCTTC. Translating it yields CASRADQPYNEQFF. The rearrangement joins TRBV28 to TRBJ2-1; possibly TRBD2 for D (5 bases). In germline, CDR1 is MDHEN, CDR2 SYDVKM. CDR3 length equals 14 residues. Trimming cost V 9 bases and J 2 bases, with 14 bases left between them.

This clone has just one count. The J gene is TRBJ1-5, the V gene TRBV28; a weak D match, TRBD1 (6 bases). Germline CDR1 reads MDHEN; CDR2 reads SYDVKM. Deletions cut 4 bases from V and 4 bases from J, with 11 bases between. CDR3 length equals 14 residues. DNA of the CDR3: TGTGCCAGCAGTTCCAACAGGGAGAATCAGCCCCAGCATTTT. This codes for CASSSNRENQPQHF.

V is TRBV19 and J is TRBJ2-7, with 7 bases that match TRBD2. The junction had 9 bases not matched to a gene; V was cut back by 6 bases and J by 1 base. The CDR3 is 15 amino acids. Germline CDR1 is LNHDA and CDR2 is SQIVND (reference sequence). CDR3 in DNA: TGTGCCAGTAGCCGTTTCGTGGGAGGGTCCTACGAGCAGTACTTC. This gives the protein CASSRFVGGSYEQYF.

This clone has more than one count but fewer than ten. This chain joins TRBV2 and TRBJ2-2, with D tentatively TRBD2 (5 bases). The germline V gene encodes CDR1 SNHLY and CDR2 FYNNEI. Deletions cut 7 bases from V and 3 bases from J, with 6 bases between. The CDR3 has 12 amino acids. In DNA, the CDR3 is TGTGCCAGCACGGGGTACACCGGGGAGCTGTTTTTT. Translated: CASTGYTGELFF.